The clone carrying this T cell receptor (beta chain) was seen at least ten times. The data derive from a study of neurological immune-mediated disorders. The CDR3 spans 13 residues. Germline V lookup: CDR1 SGHRS, CDR2 YFSETQ. Trimming took 0 bases from V and 9 from J, leaving 10 bases between them. One entry per CDR3 protein, called by TCRdb with MiXCR from the 5' RACE reads. The data hold tens of thousands of distinct CDR3 sequences, with 11% observed a single time. This clonotype originated in a woman in her twenties or thirties with HTLV-1-associated myelopathy (HAM/TSP). The genes are TRBV5-1 and TRBJ1-5; D uncertain. Sample: CD4+ T cells from blood. The CDR3 reads CASSLDPVGPQHF. CDR3 in DNA: TGCGCCAGCAGCTTGGATCCCGTCGGGCCCCAGCATTTT.